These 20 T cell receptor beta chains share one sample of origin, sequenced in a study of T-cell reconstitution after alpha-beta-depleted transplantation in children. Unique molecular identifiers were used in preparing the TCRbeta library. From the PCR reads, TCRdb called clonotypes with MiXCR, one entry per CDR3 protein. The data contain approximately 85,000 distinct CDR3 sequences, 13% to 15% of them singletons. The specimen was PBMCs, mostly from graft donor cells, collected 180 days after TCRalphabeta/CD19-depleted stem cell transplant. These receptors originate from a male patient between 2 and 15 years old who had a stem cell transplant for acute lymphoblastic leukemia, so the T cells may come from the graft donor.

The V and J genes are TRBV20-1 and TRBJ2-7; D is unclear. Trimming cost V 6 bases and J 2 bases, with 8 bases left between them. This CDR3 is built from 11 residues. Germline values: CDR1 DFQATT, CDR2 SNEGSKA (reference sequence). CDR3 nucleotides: TGCAGTGCCAACCACGCCTACGAGCAGTACTTC. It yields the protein CSANHAYEQYF.

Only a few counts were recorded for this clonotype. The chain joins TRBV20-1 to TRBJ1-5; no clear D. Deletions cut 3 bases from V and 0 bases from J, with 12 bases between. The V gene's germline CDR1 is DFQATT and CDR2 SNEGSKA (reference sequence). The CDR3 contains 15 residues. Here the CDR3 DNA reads TGCAGTGCTAGGGCCGGGTCTTATAGCAATCAGCCCCAGCATTTT. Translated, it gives CSARAGSYSNQPQHF.

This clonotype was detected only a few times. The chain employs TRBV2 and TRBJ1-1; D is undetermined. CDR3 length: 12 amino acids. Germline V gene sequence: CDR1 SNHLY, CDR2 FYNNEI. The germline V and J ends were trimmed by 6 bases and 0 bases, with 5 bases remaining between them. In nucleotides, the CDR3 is TGTGCCAGCAGGCACCTGAACACTGAAGCTTTCTTT. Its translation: CASRHLNTEAFF.

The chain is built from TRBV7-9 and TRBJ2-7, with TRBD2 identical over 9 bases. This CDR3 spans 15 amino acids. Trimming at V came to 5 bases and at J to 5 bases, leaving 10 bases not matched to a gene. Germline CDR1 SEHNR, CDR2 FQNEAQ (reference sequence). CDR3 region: CASSPRGGPPNEQYF. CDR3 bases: TGTGCCAGCAGCCCGCGGGGGGGGCCCCCCAACGAGCAGTACTTC.

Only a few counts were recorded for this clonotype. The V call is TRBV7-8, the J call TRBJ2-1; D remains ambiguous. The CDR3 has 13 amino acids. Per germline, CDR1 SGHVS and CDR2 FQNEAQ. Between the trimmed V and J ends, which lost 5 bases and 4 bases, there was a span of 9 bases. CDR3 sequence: CASSHPRYNEQFF. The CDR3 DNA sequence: TGTGCCAGCAGCCACCCTAGATACAATGAGCAGTTCTTC.

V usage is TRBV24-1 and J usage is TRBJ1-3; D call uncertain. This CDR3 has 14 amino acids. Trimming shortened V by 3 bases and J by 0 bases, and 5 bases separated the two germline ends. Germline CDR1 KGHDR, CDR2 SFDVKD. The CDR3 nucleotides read TGTGCCACCAGTGATCCCGGCTCTGGAAACACCATATATTTT. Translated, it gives CATSDPGSGNTIYF.

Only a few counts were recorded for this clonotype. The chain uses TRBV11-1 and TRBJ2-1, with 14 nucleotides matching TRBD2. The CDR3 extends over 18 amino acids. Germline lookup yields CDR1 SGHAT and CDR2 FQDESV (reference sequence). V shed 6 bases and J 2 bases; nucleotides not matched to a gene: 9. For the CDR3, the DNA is TGTGCCAGCAGTCGACCGGGACTAGCGGGAGAAGCCTACAATGAGCAGTTCTTC. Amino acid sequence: CASSRPGLAGEAYNEQFF.

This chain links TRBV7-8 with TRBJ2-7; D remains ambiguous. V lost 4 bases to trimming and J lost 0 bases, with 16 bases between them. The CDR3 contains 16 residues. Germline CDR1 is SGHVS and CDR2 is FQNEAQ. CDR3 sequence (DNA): TGTGCCAGCAGCTCCCCGGGCCATTCCAACTCCTACGAGCAGTACTTC. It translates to CASSSPGHSNSYEQYF.

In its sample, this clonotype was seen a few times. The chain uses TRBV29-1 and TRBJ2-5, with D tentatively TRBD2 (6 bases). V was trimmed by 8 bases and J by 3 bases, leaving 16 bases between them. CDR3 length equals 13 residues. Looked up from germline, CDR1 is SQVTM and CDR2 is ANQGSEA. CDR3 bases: TGCAGCCTCAAGGAGGGATATAAAGAGACCCAGTACTTC. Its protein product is CSLKEGYKETQYF.

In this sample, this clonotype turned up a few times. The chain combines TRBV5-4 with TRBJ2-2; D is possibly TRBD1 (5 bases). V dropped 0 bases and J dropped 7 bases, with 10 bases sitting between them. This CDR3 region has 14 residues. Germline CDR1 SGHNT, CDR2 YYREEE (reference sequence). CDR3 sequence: CASSLARVHGELFF. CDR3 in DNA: TGTGCCAGCAGCTTGGCCAGGGTTCACGGGGAGCTGTTTTTT.

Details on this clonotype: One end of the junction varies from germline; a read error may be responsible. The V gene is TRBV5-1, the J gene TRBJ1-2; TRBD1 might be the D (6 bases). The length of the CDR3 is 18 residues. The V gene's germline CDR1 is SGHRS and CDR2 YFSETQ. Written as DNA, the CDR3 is TGCGCCAGCAGCTTGGTCTACTTTATGACAGGCCCAAACTATGGCTCCACCTTC. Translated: CASSLVYFMTGPNYGSTF. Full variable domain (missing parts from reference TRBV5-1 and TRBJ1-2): KAGVTQTPRYLIKTRGQQVTLSCSPISGHRSVSWYQQTPGQGLQFLFEYFSETQRNKGNFPGRFSGRQFSNSRSEMNVSTLELGDSALYLCASSLVYFMTGPNYGSTFGSGTRLTVV.

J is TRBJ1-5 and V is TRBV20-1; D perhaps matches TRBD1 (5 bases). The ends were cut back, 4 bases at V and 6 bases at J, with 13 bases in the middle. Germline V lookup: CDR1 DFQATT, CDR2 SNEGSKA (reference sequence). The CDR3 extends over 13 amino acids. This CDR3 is CSATLPGSQPQHF. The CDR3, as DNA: TGCAGTGCTACCCTTCCAGGGAGTCAGCCCCAGCATTTT.

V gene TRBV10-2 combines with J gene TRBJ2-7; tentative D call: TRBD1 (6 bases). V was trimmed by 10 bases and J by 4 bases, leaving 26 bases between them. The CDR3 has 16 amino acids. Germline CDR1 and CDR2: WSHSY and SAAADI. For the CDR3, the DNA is TGCGCCACCCATGACGTCAGGACAGCCGCAGGGTACGAGCAGTACTTC. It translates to CATHDVRTAAGYEQYF.

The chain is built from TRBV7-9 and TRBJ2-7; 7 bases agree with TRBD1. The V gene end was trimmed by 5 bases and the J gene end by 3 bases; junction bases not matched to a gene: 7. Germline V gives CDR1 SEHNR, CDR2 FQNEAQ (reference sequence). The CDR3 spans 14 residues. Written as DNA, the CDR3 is TGTGCCAGCAGCCAGGACAGGAGATACTACGAGCAGTACTTC. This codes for CASSQDRRYYEQYF.

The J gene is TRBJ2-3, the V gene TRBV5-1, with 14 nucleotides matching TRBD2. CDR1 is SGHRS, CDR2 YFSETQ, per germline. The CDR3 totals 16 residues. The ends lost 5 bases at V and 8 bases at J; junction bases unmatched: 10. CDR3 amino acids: CASSPSSTSGGATQYF. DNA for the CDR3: TGCGCCAGCAGTCCTTCCTCGACTAGCGGGGGGGCTACGCAGTATTTT.

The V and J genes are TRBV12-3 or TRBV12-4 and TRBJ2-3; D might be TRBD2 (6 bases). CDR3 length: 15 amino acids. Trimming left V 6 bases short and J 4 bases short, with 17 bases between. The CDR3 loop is CASRTRGSGADTQYF. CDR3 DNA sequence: TGTGCCAGCAGGACGCGGGGTTCGGGGGCAGATACGCAGTATTTT.

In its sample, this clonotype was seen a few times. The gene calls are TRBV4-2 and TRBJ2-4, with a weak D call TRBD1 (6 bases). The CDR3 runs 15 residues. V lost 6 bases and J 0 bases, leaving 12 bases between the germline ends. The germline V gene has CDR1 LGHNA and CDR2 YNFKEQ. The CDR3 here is CASSRDILAKNIQYF. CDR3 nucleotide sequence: TGTGCCAGCAGTCGGGACATCCTAGCCAAAAACATTCAGTACTTC.

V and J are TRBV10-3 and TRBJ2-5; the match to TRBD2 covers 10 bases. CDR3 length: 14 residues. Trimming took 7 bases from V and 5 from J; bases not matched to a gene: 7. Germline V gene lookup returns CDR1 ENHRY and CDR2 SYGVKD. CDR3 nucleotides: TGTGCCATCAAGGGGGGGACTAGCGTGGAGACCCAGTACTTC. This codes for CAIKGGTSVETQYF.

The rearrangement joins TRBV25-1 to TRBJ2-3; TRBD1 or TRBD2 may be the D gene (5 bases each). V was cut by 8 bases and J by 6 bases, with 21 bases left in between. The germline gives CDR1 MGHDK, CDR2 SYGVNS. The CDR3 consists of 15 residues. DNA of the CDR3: TGTGCCAGCGGCCTGAAAGTGGGGGTTTCCGATACGCAGTATTTT. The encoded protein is CASGLKVGVSDTQYF.

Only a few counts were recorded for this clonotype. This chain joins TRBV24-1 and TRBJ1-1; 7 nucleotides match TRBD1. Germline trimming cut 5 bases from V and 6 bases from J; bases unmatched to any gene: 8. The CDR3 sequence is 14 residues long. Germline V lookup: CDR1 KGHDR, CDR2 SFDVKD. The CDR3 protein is CATSGVGGISEAFF. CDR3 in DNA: TGTGCCACCAGTGGCGTAGGGGGCATCTCTGAAGCTTTCTTT.